A selection of T cell receptor beta chains follows, all from one sample in a study of blood T cell repertoires in COVID-19. Generated by immunoSEQ multiplex PCR, the TCRdb table keeps only in-frame clones and is missing some. The table includes under 300,000 clones, 80% to 90% detected once. Specimen: peripheral blood. The receptors stem from a woman in her fifties or sixties who had recovered from COVID-19. The CDR3 runs from the conserved cysteine through the conserved F or W. D genes are given only for firm matches. Only part of the rows carry a size: once, few, many, or a class if the clone is expanded.

CDR3 DNA	CDR3 protein	D gene	clone size	V gene	J gene
TGTGCCAGCAGTAAGGGACAGGGGAGCACAGATACGCAGTATTTT	CASSKGQGSTDTQYF	TRBD1	NA	TRBV6-5	TRBJ2-3
TGTGCCAGCAGTGGACTACCTTCGACCTACAATGAGCAGTTCTTC	CASSGLPSTYNEQFF	NA	NA	TRBV25-1	TRBJ2-1
TGTGCCAGTAGTATGGACGGGGGGGCCGGGGATACGCAGTATTTT	CASSMDGGAGDTQYF	TRBD2	NA	TRBV19	TRBJ2-3
TGTGCCAGCAGCTCGTCTAGCGGAGCTAGCACAGATACGCAGTATTTT	CASSSSSGASTDTQYF	TRBD2	NA	TRBV5-4	TRBJ2-3
TGCAGCGTTGAAACCGGCGGTTATAGCGGGGGTTGGGATACGCAGTATTTT	CSVETGGYSGGWDTQYF	TRBD2	NA	TRBV29-1	TRBJ2-3
TGTGCCAGCAGCTTGGTTGGGAGTCTGAACACTGAAGCTTTCTTT	CASSLVGSLNTEAFF	NA	NA	TRBV5-4	TRBJ1-1
TGTGCCAGCAGTTTTCTAGGGGCTGGACAAGAGGATGGCTACACCTTC	CASSFLGAGQEDGYTF	NA	NA	TRBV28	TRBJ1-2
TGTGCCAGCAGCCGACAGGGTCAGCCCCAGCATTTT	CASSRQGQPQHF	TRBD1	NA	TRBV27	TRBJ1-5
TGTGCCAGCTCACCCGGGACTAGCGGGGGCACAGATACGCAGTATTTT	CASSPGTSGGTDTQYF	TRBD2	NA	TRBV3-1/TRBV3-2	TRBJ2-3
TGTGCCAGCAGCCCAGGACAGAAGCAGTACTTC	CASSPGQKQYF	NA	NA	TRBV7-8	TRBJ2-7
TGCGCCAGCAGCCAAGATGGGGGGGTCCTTTGGGCCAACGTCCTGACTTTC	CASSQDGGVLWANVLTF	TRBD2	NA	TRBV4-1	TRBJ2-6
TGTGCCAGCCCGGGACAGCACTCCTACGAGCAGTACTTC	CASPGQHSYEQYF	TRBD1	few	TRBV6-4	TRBJ2-7
TGTGCCGGGCGACTAGCGGAGAACACCGGGGAGCTGTTTTTT	CAGRLAENTGELFF	TRBD2	NA	TRBV19	TRBJ2-2
TGTGCCAGCAGCTTAATAGCGGGAGCTGTCGCCGGGGAGCTGTTTTTT	CASSLIAGAVAGELFF	TRBD2	NA	TRBV7-3	TRBJ2-2
TGTGCCATAGGGACTAGCGGCTACAATGAGCAGTTCTTC	CAIGTSGYNEQFF	TRBD2	NA	TRBV27	TRBJ2-1
TGTGCCAGTACTTCCGGGACAGGGGTAGAGACCCAGTACTTC	CASTSGTGVETQYF	TRBD1	NA	TRBV19	TRBJ2-5
TGTGCCAGCAAGACAGGGAGGGATACGCAGTATTTT	CASKTGRDTQYF	NA	NA	TRBV19	TRBJ2-3
TGTGCCAGCAGGCAGGGACAGACCGGGGAGCTGTTTTTT	CASRQGQTGELFF	TRBD1	NA	TRBV9	TRBJ2-2
TGTGCCAGCAGCAGCACCGGGACTAGCGGGAGCGGGCCTACCGAGCAGTACTTC	CASSSTGTSGSGPTEQYF	TRBD2	NA	TRBV9	TRBJ2-7
TGTGCCATCAGTCCCGGACAGGGCGCCTACGAGCAGTACTTC	CAISPGQGAYEQYF	TRBD1	once	TRBV10-3	TRBJ2-7
TGTGCCAGCTCACCAAATCCCGGGGATGGGGAAAAACTGTTTTTT	CASSPNPGDGEKLFF	NA	NA	TRBV18	TRBJ1-4
TGTGCCAGCAGCTTTCTAGCGGGGTCCGGGGAGCTGTTTTTT	CASSFLAGSGELFF	TRBD2	NA	TRBV5-5	TRBJ2-2
TGTGCCAGCTCACCACGTACTAGCGGGAGTACCTACGAGCAGTACTTC	CASSPRTSGSTYEQYF	TRBD2	NA	TRBV18	TRBJ2-7